This passage covers 15 T cell receptor beta chains from one sample sequenced in a study of T cells in Graves' hyperthyroidism and ophthalmopathy. RNA transcripts served as the template for amplifying TCR beta CDR3 regions. The primer set for the first-round RT-PCR of the TCR CDR3 was HTBI. Each CDR3 protein gets one entry after TCRdb re-called the multiplex PCR reads with MiXCR. The top ten hold approximately 3.9% of the sample, which has some 620,000 distinct CDR3 sequences, roughly 17% seen once. The sample comprised blood. These receptors came from a woman in her thirties with Graves' hyperthyroidism.

This clonotype was recorded a few times. A much larger clone lies a single base off, so this may be a read error. The chain links TRBV28 to TRBJ2-3, with D unresolved. From germline, CDR1 is MDHEN and CDR2 SYDVKM. The CDR3 contains 15 residues. Trimming removed 4 bases from V and 7 bases from J, with 18 bases in between. The CDR3, as DNA: TGTGCCAGCAGTTCATCGGTGCAAGTTACACATACGCAGTATTTT. Residues: CASSSSVQVTHTQYF.

In DNA, the CDR3 is TGCAGTGCTAGTGTCCTTGGACTAGCGGGAACAGATACGCAGTATTTT. Its translation: CSASVLGLAGTDTQYF. The rearrangement links TRBV20-1 to TRBJ2-3; 12 bases line up with TRBD2. Per germline, CDR1 DFQATT and CDR2 SNEGSKA (reference sequence). V was clipped by 3 bases and J by 3 bases; unmatched bases: 7. There are 16 residues in the CDR3.

V is TRBV29-1 and J is TRBJ1-1; maybe TRBD1 (5 bases). Trimming stripped 6 bases from V and 1 base from J, with 9 bases between. Germline assignment: CDR1 SQVTM and CDR2 ANQGSEA. The CDR3 extends over 12 amino acids. The CDR3 DNA reads TGCAGCGTCAATGGACAGAACACTGAAGCTTTCTTT. Translating gives CSVNGQNTEAFF. Supplemented by reference TRBV29-1 and TRBJ1-1, the full variable domain reads SAVISQKPSRDICQRGTSLTIQCQVDSQVTMMFWYRQQPGQSLTLIATANQGSEATYESGFVIDKFPISRPNLTFSTLTVSNMSPEDSSIYLCSVNGQNTEAFFGQGTRLTVV.

The chain has TRBV18 and TRBJ2-7; 7 bases agree with TRBD1. The V gene end was trimmed by 2 bases and the J gene end by 3 bases; junction bases not matched to a gene: 4. Germline assignment: CDR1 KGHSH and CDR2 LQKENI. The CDR3 is 14 amino acids. CDR3 in DNA: TGTGCCAGCTCACCAACAGGGGTTGGCTACGAGCAGTACTTC. Translating gives CASSPTGVGYEQYF.

In its sample, this clonotype was seen many times. The gene calls are TRBV6-5 and TRBJ2-7, with TRBD2 identical over 14 bases. V was pared by 8 bases and J by 3 bases, with 6 bases of the junction left unmatched. In germline, CDR1 is MNHEY, CDR2 SVGAGI. The CDR3 totals 15 residues. CDR3 in amino acids: CASRSGLAGVYEQYF. The CDR3 DNA sequence: TGTGCCAGCCGTTCGGGACTAGCGGGAGTCTACGAGCAGTACTTC.

This clonotype showed up many times. The chain employs TRBV20-1 and TRBJ2-5, with 13 bases lining up with TRBD2. CDR1 and CDR2 (germline): DFQATT, SNEGSKA (reference sequence). Trimming cost V 5 bases and J 3 bases; bases outside gene matches: 9. This CDR3 spans 16 amino acids. The CDR3 reads CSADGTSGANEETQYF. The CDR3, as DNA: TGCAGTGCTGACGGGACTAGCGGGGCCAACGAAGAGACCCAGTACTTC.

This clonotype appeared many times. The CDR3 bases are TGTGCCAGCAGTACTATACCGGGACAGAAAATTGAAAAACTGTTTTTT. Translation gives CASSTIPGQKIEKLFF. The gene calls are TRBV28 and TRBJ1-4; TRBD1 matches at 7 bases. V was clipped by 5 bases and J by 7 bases; unmatched bases: 13. The CDR3 has 16 residues. Germline V gene sequence: CDR1 MDHEN, CDR2 SYDVKM.

Note on this clonotype: This may be a read error, as it is one base from a much larger clone. The rearrangement joins TRBV20-1 to TRBJ1-2; D gene unclear. CDR3 length equals 15 residues. Trimming removed 0 bases from V and 3 bases from J, with 14 bases in between. Looked up from germline, CDR1 is DFQATT and CDR2 is SNEGSKA (reference sequence). Written as DNA, the CDR3 is TGCAGTGCTAGAGATCGGGCAGGCGCCTACTATGGCTACACCTTC. The encoded protein is CSARDRAGAYYGYTF.

J is TRBJ2-6 and V is TRBV7-8; D gene ambiguous. This CDR3 is built from 16 residues. The germline V gene has CDR1 SGHVS and CDR2 FQNEAQ. V shed 5 bases and J shed 0 bases, with 11 bases lying between them. The CDR3, as DNA: TGTGCCAGCAGCCACCGACGGCCCTCTGGGGCCAACGTCCTGACTTTC. Protein sequence: CASSHRRPSGANVLTF.

The chain combines TRBV12-3 or TRBV12-4 with TRBJ2-1; perhaps TRBD1 as D (5 bases). The CDR3 has 14 residues. The V end was cut by 7 bases, the J end by 7 bases, with 17 bases between. CDR3: CASTLQGIRNEQFF. CDR3 in DNA: TGTGCCAGCACCCTGCAGGGTATCCGGAATGAGCAGTTCTTC.

The V gene is TRBV24-1, the J gene TRBJ1-2, with 9 bases matching TRBD1. The CDR3 is 12 amino acids. V was clipped by 9 bases and J by 6 bases; unmatched bases: 4. In germline, CDR1 is KGHDR, CDR2 SFDVKD. The CDR3 region has the DNA TGTGCCACCTGGGACAGGGTGGATGGCTACACCTTC. Translating it yields CATWDRVDGYTF.

This clonotype was recorded a few times. This may be a read error: a much more frequent sequence differs by one nucleotide. The CDR3 sequence: CASSSGTGNQSQHF. CDR3 bases: TGTGCCAGCAGCTCTGGGACGGGGAATCAGTCCCAGCATTTT. J is TRBJ1-5 and V is TRBV7-2; a weak D match, TRBD1 (5 bases). The CDR3 totals 14 residues. Germline V gene data show CDR1 as SGHTA and CDR2 as FQGNSA.

This clonotype was seen only a few times. Sequence at one end of the junction differs from germline and may be a read error. The chain has TRBV2 and TRBJ1-1; TRBD1 agrees at 7 bases. The CDR3 has 14 amino acids. Germline values: CDR1 SNHLY, CDR2 FYNNEI. CDR3 protein: CASRDSFLNTKAFF. The CDR3 nucleotides read TGTGCCAGCCGGGACAGCTTTTTGAACACTAAAGCTTTCTTT.

The table lists this clonotype with many counts. V and J are TRBV6-1 and TRBJ2-1, with D possibly matching TRBD2 (5 bases). V gave up 5 bases and J gave up 8 bases, with 31 bases separating them. CDR1 and CDR2 from the germline V gene are MNHNS and SASEGT. The CDR3 contains 19 residues. The CDR3 region has the DNA TGTGCCAGCAGTTACACCCCTCCCTCGCTAGCTGTTTTGGTCTATGAGCAGTTCTTC. It encodes CASSYTPPSLAVLVYEQFF.

V is TRBV24-1 and J is TRBJ1-1; D might be TRBD1 (6 bases). This CDR3 has 13 residues. The V gene's germline CDR1 is KGHDR and CDR2 SFDVKD. Trimming removed 0 bases from V and 6 bases from J, with 7 bases in between. This chain's CDR3 is CATSDLEGAEAFF. The CDR3 DNA reads TGTGCCACCAGTGATTTGGAGGGGGCTGAAGCTTTCTTT.